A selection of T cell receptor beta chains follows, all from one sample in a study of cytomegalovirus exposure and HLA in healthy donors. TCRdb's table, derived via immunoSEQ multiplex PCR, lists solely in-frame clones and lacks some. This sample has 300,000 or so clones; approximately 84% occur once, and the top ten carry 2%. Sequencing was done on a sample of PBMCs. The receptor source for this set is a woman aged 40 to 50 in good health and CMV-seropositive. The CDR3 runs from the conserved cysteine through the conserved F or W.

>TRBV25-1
CASSDRAYSPLHF
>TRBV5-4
CASSLGQSYEQYF
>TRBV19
CASSLRGTGNNQPQHF
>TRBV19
CASSTAAGANVLTF
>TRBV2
CASSPEGGTGVNEQYF
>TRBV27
CASSSLGLAENIQYF
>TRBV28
CASSSQGRGTQYF
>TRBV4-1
CASSPQADTQYF
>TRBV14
CASSPSAGGGGAFYGYTF
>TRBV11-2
CASSHGTGEYEQYF
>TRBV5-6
CASSSGGGEQYF
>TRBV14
CASSRGGGLAENEQFF
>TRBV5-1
CASTPGTSTDTQYF
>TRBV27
CASSFRQRTGINSYEQYF
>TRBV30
CAWRGPSLNQPQHF
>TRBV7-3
CASSLTGTGRPGELFF
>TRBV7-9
CASSPKAGALGEQYF
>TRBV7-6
CASSLGDREVAFF
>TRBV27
CASSPLGQGAAFF
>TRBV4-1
CASSQGLGQGGTEAFF
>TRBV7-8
CASSPGTLGGSGELFF
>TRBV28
CASSAQTTGKTEAFF
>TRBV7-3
CASSLEPRGPTEAFF
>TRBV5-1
CASSFRDTDEKLFF
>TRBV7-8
CASSFPGGPYEQYF
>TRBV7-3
CASSFDGGGSYEQYF
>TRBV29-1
CSVVRDSGETQYF
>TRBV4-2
CASSQDVNEEYIQYF
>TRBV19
CASRGNTEAFF
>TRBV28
CASSLGTGHNEQYF
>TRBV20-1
CSATPNLHF
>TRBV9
CASSNRDSAYEQYF
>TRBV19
CASSIEGLGDEQYF
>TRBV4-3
CASSRGHSYEQYF
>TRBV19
CASSMSSGYEQYF
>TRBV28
CASSFSGQGYYNEQFF
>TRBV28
CASIPGLAGDNYEQYF
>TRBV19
CASSINLSGGGYTF
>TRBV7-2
CASSYLPGFGVGGGDF
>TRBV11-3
CASSRSAGELFF
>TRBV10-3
CAISEGRDGEKLFF
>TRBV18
CASSRSGLRETQYF
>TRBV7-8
CASSPSIDKTGANGLTF
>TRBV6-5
CASSYQGQGRWYF
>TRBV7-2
CASSSQGWEEKLFF
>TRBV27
CASSLGLAEVKNIQYF
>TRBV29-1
CSVEHAGELYTF
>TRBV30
CAFSLYGYTF
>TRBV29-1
CSVASGAYNEQFF
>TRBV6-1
CASPIRVNSGNTIYF
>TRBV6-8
CASSYSTESSYNSPLHF
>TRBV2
CASSGTGELFF
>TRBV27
CASRPRGNQPQHF
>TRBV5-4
CASSFAEASGSRYEQYF
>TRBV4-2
CASSQDLLQGTDTQYF
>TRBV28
CASSPPGQGTYEQYF